The clone carrying this T cell receptor beta chain was seen a handful of times. No antigen is known for it. Findings of the study overall: Tumor memory CD4+ T cell TCR gene usage was found to cluster with blood and lymph node memory CD4+ cells and with lymph node naive CD4+ cells.

MiXCR was run by TCRdb on the 5' RACE reads, yielding one entry per CDR3 protein. In the table there are approximately 31,000 distinct CDR3 sequences, 26% of which are singletons. This CDR3 has 14 amino acids. V was trimmed by 7 bases and J by 2 bases, leaving 14 bases between them. Germline CDR1 reads MNHEY; CDR2 reads SVGAGI. The clonotype originates from a female donor with breast cancer. The sample consisted of naive CD4+ T cells sorted from a lymph node. Subset here: naive CD4+ T cells, CD4+CD45RA+CD25-. The chain uses TRBV6-5 and TRBJ1-2, with a tentative D call TRBD1 (6 bases). The CDR3 region is CASTKQGFNYGYTF. The CDR3, as DNA: TGTGCCAGCACTAAACAGGGATTCAACTATGGCTACACCTTC.